This passage covers 6 T cell receptor beta chains from one sample sequenced in a study of blood T cell repertoires in COVID-19. Measured with immunoSEQ multiplex PCR; TCRdb has only the in-frame clones, and not every one. This sample has over 30,000 clones; 85% to 95% occur once, and the top ten carry about 13%. The material sequenced was peripheral blood. The receptors shown here come from a human donor in a cohort sampled during active COVID-19.

The V gene is TRBV5-1, the J gene TRBJ2-2; the D gene is possibly TRBD1 (6 bases). The V gene's germline CDR1 is SGHRS and CDR2 YFSETQ. The CDR3 totals 13 residues. Between the trimmed V and J ends, which lost 9 bases and 0 bases, there was a span of 9 bases. The DNA for the CDR3 is TGCGCCACGGGGACAACGAACACCGGGGAGCTGTTTTTT. Its protein is CATGTTNTGELFF.

The chain is built from TRBV19 and TRBJ1-2; no reliable D call. The CDR3 is made up of 15 amino acids. V lost 7 bases, J lost 2 bases, and 17 bases lay in between. Germline-derived CDR1 and CDR2 are LNHDA and SQIVND (reference sequence). CDR3 coding DNA: TGTGCCAGTAAACCCTCAGGATCAATAAACTATGGCTACACCTTC. Protein product: CASKPSGSINYGYTF.

By share, this clone ranks as medium-sized. The chain couples TRBV13 to TRBJ2-2; perhaps TRBD2 as D (5 bases). This CDR3 has 16 amino acids. V lost 5 bases and J lost 8, with 21 bases in between. Germline V gives CDR1 PRHDT, CDR2 FYEKMQ (reference sequence). CDR3 bases: TGTGCCAGCAGCCATACGGACTCTTGGTCCCCAGGGGAGCTGTTTTTT. Its protein product is CASSHTDSWSPGELFF.

V gene TRBV28 combines with J gene TRBJ2-7; 7 nucleotides match TRBD2. The V gene's germline CDR1 is MDHEN and CDR2 SYDVKM. This CDR3 is built from 14 residues. V shed 5 bases, J shed 2 bases, and the junction held 6 bases outside the gene matches. The CDR3 DNA follows: TGTGCCAGCAGTAGGGCGGGAGCAACCTACGAGCAGTACTTC. Residues: CASSRAGATYEQYF.

This rearrangement joins TRBV27 to TRBJ2-3; D is perhaps TRBD1 (5 bases). CDR1 and CDR2 from the germline V gene are MNHEY and SMNVEV (reference sequence). The CDR3 consists of 15 residues. V lost 4 bases and J 2 bases, leaving 13 bases between the germline ends. This chain's CDR3 is CASSSMGRVTDTQYF. CDR3 bases: TGTGCCAGCAGTTCAATGGGCAGGGTCACAGATACGCAGTATTTT.

V gene TRBV28 combines with J gene TRBJ1-2, with a tentative D call TRBD1 (5 bases). Germline V gene lookup returns CDR1 MDHEN and CDR2 SYDVKM. The CDR3 extends over 17 amino acids. V was cut by 0 bases and J by 6 bases, with 20 bases left in between. CDR3 protein: CASSLWAPGLEADGYTF. The DNA for the CDR3 is TGTGCCAGCAGTTTATGGGCCCCGGGACTCGAAGCAGATGGCTACACCTTC.